These T cell receptor beta chains were read from a single sample in a study of cytomegalovirus exposure and HLA in healthy donors. Clones were read by immunoSEQ multiplex PCR, and TCRdb kept only the in-frame ones, dropping some. Altogether about 150,000 clones are present, nearly 80% being singletons, with the ten largest covering 0.85% to 1.4%. Specimen: PBMCs. Receptors were obtained from a male donor in good health and CMV-seronegative. CDR3s include the opening cysteine and the closing phenylalanine or tryptophan. The D gene is left open where the match is weak. Expanded clones are given a class, and other clones once, few, many or no size at all.

size	D	V	length	J	CDR3	DNA
-	TRBD1	TRBV18	17	TRBJ1-6	CASSPRATGTGEIPLHF	TGTGCCAGCTCACCACGGGCGACCGGGACAGGGGAAATACCCCTCCACTTT
-	-	TRBV6-1	15	TRBJ2-7	CASSAGTRVGGEQYF	TGTGCCAGCAGCGCCGGGACTCGAGTCGGGGGCGAGCAGTACTTC
-	TRBD2	TRBV10-3	17	TRBJ2-7	CAISAGLAGAATYEQYF	TGTGCCATCAGTGCCGGACTAGCGGGGGCCGCAACCTACGAGCAGTACTTC
-	TRBD1	TRBV7-2	18	TRBJ1-4	CASSSDGTRRGLNEKLFF	TGTGCCAGCAGCTCCGACGGGACACGGAGGGGGCTTAATGAAAAACTGTTTTTT
-	TRBD1	TRBV5-4	15	TRBJ1-4	CASSPWGQDNEKLFF	TGTGCCAGCAGCCCCTGGGGACAGGATAATGAAAAACTGTTTTTT
-	-	TRBV18	16	TRBJ1-1	CASSPSGGGKSTEAFF	TGTGCCAGCTCACCTAGTGGGGGGGGAAAAAGCACTGAAGCTTTCTTT
-	TRBD2	TRBV13	18	TRBJ2-1	CASSSGIGTTTPPNEQFF	TGTGCCAGCAGCTCCGGAATTGGGACTACCACTCCTCCTAATGAGCAGTTCTTC
-	TRBD1	TRBV6-1	15	TRBJ1-2	CASTAPGQGIYGYTF	TGTGCCAGCACTGCACCGGGACAGGGGATCTATGGCTACACCTTC
-	-	TRBV7-2	14	TRBJ2-7	CASSVQGPTYEQYF	TGTGCCAGCAGCGTACAGGGTCCGACCTACGAGCAGTACTTC
-	-	TRBV7-9	15	TRBJ2-3	CAIVGQGLHTDTQYF	TGTGCCATCGTGGGGCAGGGACTGCACACAGATACGCAGTATTTT
-	-	TRBV6-5	13	TRBJ1-1	CASSYPGGTEAFF	TGTGCCAGCAGTTACCCGGGGGGTACTGAAGCTTTCTTT
-	-	TRBV5-6	17	TRBJ2-7	CASSLDYIPINSYEQYF	TGTGCCAGCAGCTTGGATTACATTCCAATCAACTCCTACGAGCAGTACTTC
-	TRBD2	TRBV7-2	15	TRBJ2-1	CASSSSGGTYNEQFF	TGTGCCAGCAGTTCTAGCGGGGGGACCTACAATGAGCAGTTCTTC
-	TRBD1	TRBV18	14	TRBJ1-3	CASSPQDRVNTIYF	TGTGCCAGCTCACCTCAGGACAGGGTGAACACCATATATTTT
few	-	TRBV4-3	15	TRBJ2-1	CASSQAGAWGNEQFF	TGCGCCAGCAGCCAAGCAGGGGCTTGGGGCAATGAGCAGTTCTTC
few	TRBD1	TRBV6-6	14	TRBJ1-3	CASSGQGTGNTIYF	TGTGCCAGCAGTGGACAGGGGACTGGAAACACCATATATTTT
-	-	TRBV6-5	15	TRBJ2-5	CASSPNKGQGETQYF	TGTGCCAGCAGTCCCAACAAGGGACAAGGAGAGACCCAGTACTTC
once	TRBD1	TRBV5-6	14	TRBJ1-6	CASSRTGGDSPLHF	TGTGCCAGCAGCCGGACAGGGGGCGATTCACCCCTCCACTTT
few	TRBD1	TRBV11-2	18	TRBJ1-6	CASSLRQGGSSYNSPLHF	TGTGCCAGCAGCCTACGACAGGGTGGTAGCTCCTATAATTCACCCCTCCACTTT
few	TRBD1	TRBV4-2	15	TRBJ1-2	CASSQGQGTNYGYTF	TGTGCCAGCAGCCAAGGACAGGGGACTAACTATGGCTACACCTTC
-	-	TRBV7-9	17	TRBJ2-7	CSSSLAGQGSPPREQYF	TGTTCCAGCAGCTTAGCGGGACAGGGATCTCCTCCTCGCGAGCAGTACTTC
-	-	TRBV27	14	TRBJ1-1	CASSFETGNTEAFF	TGTGCCAGCAGTTTCGAGACAGGGAACACTGAAGCTTTCTTT
-	-	TRBV18	15	TRBJ2-3	CASSPSPLSTDTQYF	TGTGCCAGCTCACCATCCCCCCTCAGCACAGATACGCAGTATTTT
-	-	TRBV7-9	13	TRBJ2-7	CASSFQQGAPLYF	TGTGCCAGCAGCTTCCAACAGGGAGCTCCCCTGTACTTC
-	-	TRBV15	15	TRBJ2-5	CATSIPPGLRETQYF	TGTGCCACCAGCATCCCCCCGGGACTCCGAGAGACCCAGTACTTC
-	-	TRBV29-1	14	TRBJ2-7	CSVDGGASSYEQYF	TGCAGCGTTGATGGGGGGGCGAGCTCCTACGAGCAGTACTTC
-	TRBD1	TRBV4-3	15	TRBJ2-4	CASSQEGTGKNIQYF	TGCGCCAGCAGCCAAGAGGGGACAGGGAAAAACATTCAGTACTTC
-	TRBD1	TRBV12-5	13	TRBJ2-5	CASGHGTGRGKDF	TGTGCTAGTGGTCACGGGACAGGGCGAGGCAAGGACTTC
-	TRBD1	TRBV2	13	TRBJ1-2	CASGDSPNYGYTF	TGTGCCAGCGGGGACAGTCCTAACTATGGCTACACCTTC
-	TRBD1	TRBV30	15	TRBJ1-5	CAWSAPTGGGQPQHF	TGTGCCTGGAGTGCACCGACAGGGGGCGGGCAGCCCCAGCATTTT
once	-	TRBV28	13	TRBJ1-5	CASSREFNQPQHF	TGTGCCAGCAGTAGGGAGTTCAATCAGCCCCAGCATTTT
-	-	TRBV9	15	TRBJ2-2	CASSVAGMNTGELFF	TGTGCCAGCAGCGTGGCAGGGATGAACACCGGGGAGCTGTTTTTT